The clone carrying this T cell receptor beta chain is medium-sized (0.01 to 0.1%) in the sample. Its antigen remains unknown. The germline V and J ends were trimmed by 4 bases and 0 bases, with 7 bases remaining between them. CDR1 and CDR2 from the germline V gene are GTSNPN and SVGIG (reference sequence). The CDR3 is 12 residues long. As template, the study used bulk tumor genomic DNA at roughly 600 ng per sample. Multiple biopsies spaced far apart were taken from each primary tumor during surgery. Curative operations were performed on patients who had untreated, newly diagnosed non-small cell lung cancer. Amplifying TCR beta CDR3 involved multiplex PCR carried out with 32 V and 13 J primers. TCRdb itself ran the multiplex PCR reads through MiXCR, one entry per CDR3 protein. The table shows about 15,000 distinct CDR3 sequences, with 30% occurring only once. The data originate from a study of immune heterogeneity within non-small cell lung tumors. Study findings and constraints: Recurrence of the same dominant CDR3 beta clonotypes was seen across tumor sites within a patient, and site-unique high-frequency clones were present alongside them.

The V call is TRBV30, the J call TRBJ2-7; no clear D. This sequence originates from a woman between 45 and 65 years old with non-small cell lung cancer. What was sequenced was lung tumor tissue. DNA of the CDR3: TGTGCCTGGAACCGCATCTCCTACGAGCAGTACTTC. It translates to CAWNRISYEQYF.